The 14 T cell receptor beta chains presented below share a single source sample, sequenced in a study of beta chain features in type 1 diabetes. The study, taken as a whole, reports: Across all four CD4+ subsets, people with type 1 diabetes showed modestly shorter TCRB CDR3s.

All of the isolated RNA was reverse transcribed, so expressed TCRB transcripts were sequenced. Clones were sequenced by immunoSEQ multiplex PCR, and TCRdb holds only the in-frame ones, with some missing. The data contain 250,000 to 300,000 clones, approximately 14% of them seen just once; the ten biggest clones take up 0.017%. Antigens of these TCRs are unknown. The specimen was naive CD4+ T cells from blood. Every receptor here comes from a man between 25 and 39 years old with type 1 diabetes.

The gene calls are TRBV7-2 and TRBJ2-3, with unresolved D. V lost 7 bases and J 2 bases, leaving 10 bases between the germline ends. From germline, CDR1 is SGHTA and CDR2 FQGNSA. The CDR3 runs 13 residues. The CDR3, as DNA: TGTGCCAGCAATCTAGTTGCCACAGATACGCAGTATTTT. Translated, it gives CASNLVATDTQYF.

The chain has TRBV5-1 and TRBJ2-1; 12 positions agree with TRBD2. There are 16 residues in the CDR3. Germline V CDR1 and CDR2: SGHRS, YFSETQ. V shed 6 bases, J shed 4 bases, and the junction held 8 bases outside the gene matches. CDR3 loop: CASNLLAGGLYNEQFF. The CDR3 DNA follows: TGCGCCAGCAACCTACTAGCGGGAGGCCTATACAATGAGCAGTTCTTC. The full variable domain, completed using reference TRBV5-1 and TRBJ2-1, is KAGVTQTPRYLIKTRGQQVTLSCSPISGHRSVSWYQQTPGQGLQFLFEYFSETQRNKGNFPGRFSGRQFSNSRSEMNVSTLELGDSALYLCASNLLAGGLYNEQFFGPGTRLTVL.

This clone was observed a handful of times. The gene calls are TRBV15 and TRBJ1-1, with a tentative D call TRBD1 (6 bases). This CDR3 region has 12 residues. CDR1 LNHNV and CDR2 YYDKDF come from the germline V gene (reference sequence). V lost 5 bases, J lost 7 bases, and 11 bases lay in between. The CDR3 nucleotides read TGTGCCACCAGCTGGGGGCAAGGTGAAGCTTTCTTT. Translated: CATSWGQGEAFF.

This clone has a handful of counts. V is TRBV4-1 and J is TRBJ2-5, with 7 bases fitting TRBD1. This CDR3 has 13 residues. The trim removed 4 bases at V and 4 bases at J, leaving 3 bases unmatched. Germline CDR1 MGHRA, CDR2 YSYEKL. The CDR3 coding sequence is TGCGCCAGCAGCCGACAGGGTAGAGAGACCCAGTACTTC. Protein sequence: CASSRQGRETQYF.

The chain has TRBV18 and TRBJ1-4; D is uncertain. The CDR3 sequence is 11 residues long. V was pared by 6 bases and J by 8 bases, with 7 bases between. Germline loops: CDR1 KGHSH, CDR2 LQKENI. CDR3 in amino acids: CASSTGEKLFF. CDR3 bases: TGTGCCAGCTCTACCGGGGAAAAACTGTTTTTT.

Here the CDR3 DNA reads TGTGCCAGCACGGGACAGGGGAACACTGAAGCTTTCTTT. This encodes CASTGQGNTEAFF. This chain uses TRBV6-5 with TRBJ1-1; 9 nucleotides match TRBD1. The CDR3 runs to 13 residues. Germline CDR1 reads MNHEY; CDR2 reads SVGAGI. The trim removed 7 bases at V and 1 base at J, leaving 1 base unmatched.

The chain couples TRBV28 to TRBJ2-5; tentatively, D is TRBD1 (5 bases). Germline values: CDR1 MDHEN, CDR2 SYDVKM. This CDR3 spans 14 amino acids. Between the trimmed V and J ends, which lost 8 bases and 1 base, there was a span of 14 bases. The CDR3 reads CASHSRALQETQYF. CDR3 nucleotide sequence: TGTGCCAGCCACTCCAGGGCACTCCAAGAGACCCAGTACTTC. The variable domain in full, with the rest retrieved from reference TRBV28 and TRBJ2-5, is DVKVTQSSRYLVKRTGEKVFLECVQDMDHENMFWYRQDPGLGLRLIYFSYDVKMKEKGDIPEGYSVSREKKERFSLILESASTNQTSMYLCASHSRALQETQYFGPGTRLLVL.

The sample holds a few counts of this clone. The chain uses TRBV11-2 and TRBJ2-7; tentative D call: TRBD2 (6 bases). CDR3 length: 16 residues. Germline V gene data show CDR1 as SGHAT and CDR2 as FQNNGV. Trimming took 1 base from V and 5 from J, leaving 18 bases between them. In DNA form, the CDR3 reads TGTGCCAGCAGCTTAGCGGCAGATCCAACGGGGGACGAGCAGTACTTC. It is translated as CASSLAADPTGDEQYF.

A single count supports this clone. The chain recombines TRBV10-3 with TRBJ2-6; D unresolved. This CDR3 contains 12 residues. Germline V gives CDR1 ENHRY, CDR2 SYGVKD. Trimming pared 11 bases from V and 0 bases from J, leaving 5 bases between. The DNA of the CDR3 is TGTGCCCTGAGCTCTGGGGCCAACGTCCTGACTTTC. Protein sequence: CALSSGANVLTF.

Concerning this clone: Relative to the germline gene, one junction end is altered; a read error may explain this. J is TRBJ2-3 and V is TRBV7-7; D is ambiguous. Germline values: CDR1 SSHAT, CDR2 FNYEAQ (reference sequence). This CDR3 is 13 amino acids long. Here the CDR3 DNA reads TGTGCTAGCAGCTTTAAAAGCACAGATACGCAGTATTTT. It codes for CASSFKSTDTQYF.

This clone appeared a few times. This chain uses TRBV13 with TRBJ2-7; 8 positions agree with TRBD1. Germline V gene sequence: CDR1 PRHDT, CDR2 FYEKMQ (reference sequence). The V segment lost 5 bases and the J segment 6 bases; nucleotides outside the gene matches: 9. This CDR3 has 14 residues. This CDR3 reads CASSPVTGAGEQYF. CDR3 bases: TGTGCCAGCAGCCCGGTGACAGGGGCGGGCGAGCAGTACTTC.

This clone was seen more than once but under ten times. The chain couples TRBV4-1 to TRBJ2-1, with unresolved D. The CDR3 spans 16 residues. Trimming removed 0 bases from V and 2 bases from J, with 11 bases in between. Germline V lookup: CDR1 MGHRA, CDR2 YSYEKL. CDR3 bases: TGCGCCAGCAGCCAAGATCTAAGCCCTCCCTACAATGAGCAGTTCTTC. Translating it yields CASSQDLSPPYNEQFF.

This chain links TRBV14 with TRBJ2-5; a possible D gene is TRBD1 (6 bases). The CDR3 contains 14 residues. V lost 4 bases and J lost 5, with 14 bases in between. Germline V gene lookup returns CDR1 SGHDN and CDR2 FVKESK. The CDR3 protein is CASSPDWGRETQYF. CDR3 nucleotide sequence: TGTGCCAGCAGCCCCGATTGGGGGCGGGAGACCCAGTACTTC.

This clone showed up just a few times. This sequence joins TRBV15 and TRBJ2-5, with a tentative D call TRBD2 (5 bases). This CDR3 spans 15 amino acids. The germline V gene encodes CDR1 LNHNV and CDR2 YYDKDF (reference sequence). Deletions cut 0 bases from V and 0 bases from J, with 8 bases between. CDR3 protein: CATSRDRGNQETQYF. CDR3 nucleotide sequence: TGTGCCACCAGCAGAGATCGGGGTAACCAAGAGACCCAGTACTTC. Full variable domain (remainder filled in from reference TRBV15 and TRBJ2-5): DAMVIQNPRYQVTQFGKPVTLSCSQTLNHNVMYWYQQKSSQAPKLLFHYYDKDFNNEADTPDNFQSRRPNTSFCFLDIRSPGLGDTAMYLCATSRDRGNQETQYFGPGTRLLVL.